Sequencing of this T cell receptor beta chain was carried out in a study of blood T cell repertoires in COVID-19. The germline CDR1 and CDR2 sequences are SNHLY and FYNNEI. The CDR3 is 13 residues long. The V end lost 6 bases, the J end lost 6 bases, and 13 bases lay between the germline ends. TCRdb's copy holds only in-frame clones and misses some; the assay was immunoSEQ multiplex PCR. The sample holds more than 95,000 clones; around 81% are singletons and the top ten take roughly 37%. J is TRBJ2-3 and V is TRBV2; D might be TRBD2 (5 bases). The clonotype comes from a man at least 80 years old with acute or convalescent COVID-19. The material sequenced was peripheral blood. CDR3 residues: CASRGGGGDTQYF. In DNA form, the CDR3 reads TGTGCCAGCAGAGGAGGCGGCGGGGATACGCAGTATTTT.